This TCR beta chain derives from a study of shared clonotypes between healthy human individuals. Study-wide points: Even with large depth, rarefaction showed that sorted-subset sequencing was incomplete. Genetic and exposure-history diversity was limited by the few donors.

Data came from immunoSEQ multiplex PCR; TCRdb stores just in-frame clones and leaves some out. Of about 360,000 clones listed, more than 60% are singletons. In the CD4+ fraction, cells were divided into CD45RA+ naive and CD45RA-negative memory subsets. V shed 6 bases and J shed 9 bases, with 12 bases lying between them. This CDR3 has 11 residues. Germline loops: CDR1 LNHDA, CDR2 SQIVND (reference sequence). Turning to this clone: What it recognizes is unknown.

This receptor was taken from a man aged 25 to 40 in good health. Source material: memory CD4+ T cells sorted from blood. Subset described: CD45RA-negative fraction. V and J are TRBV19 and TRBJ2-7, with a possible D match to TRBD2 (6 bases). The CDR3 DNA follows: TGTGCCAGTAGGGAGGGCAGGGCGCAGTACTTC. Protein product: CASREGRAQYF.